Presented here are 32 T cell receptor beta chains from one specimen sequenced in a study of neurological immune-mediated disorders (dated by TCRdb to between 2019 and 2020). The protocol used for the library was 5' RACE. TCRdb shows the sequencer as Illumina HiSeq 2500. TCRdb reran the public reads through fastp at Q25 and MiXCR, keeping productive beta chains. Every distinct CDR3 protein forms one entry, paired with its most common genes and DNA. This sample lists tens of thousands of distinct CDR3 sequences; roughly 15% were detected once. The top ten clonotypes cover around 4.3% of the sample. According to the study, the label for this sample's time point signals: longitudinal time-point 1 (baseline). Sequenced: PBMCs. The receptors come from a female donor with HTLV-1-associated myelopathy (HAM/TSP).

The V and J genes are TRBV10-3 and TRBJ1-2; no clear D gene. Per germline, CDR1 ENHRY and CDR2 SYGVKD. The length of the CDR3 is 15 residues. Deletions cut 3 bases from V and 1 base from J, with 12 bases between. CDR3 bases: TGTGCCATCAGTGAACCCCGAAATTTTAACTATGGCTACACCTTC. Translation gives CAISEPRNFNYGYTF.

This clonotype was picked up many times. V and J are TRBV10-3 and TRBJ2-1; TRBD1 matches at 12 bases. The CDR3 runs 15 residues. Germline V gene data show CDR1 as ENHRY and CDR2 as SYGVKD. Trimming removed 3 bases from V and 6 bases from J; junction bases left unmatched: 3. The CDR3 sequence: CAISDGTGGINEQFF. CDR3 in DNA: TGTGCCATCAGTGATGGGACAGGGGGCATCAATGAGCAGTTCTTC.

In the case of this clonotype: Being one base from a much bigger clone, this may be a read error. The chain has TRBV7-8 and TRBJ1-1, with D unclear. The CDR3 loop spans 14 amino acids. Germline V gene data show CDR1 as SGHVS and CDR2 as FQNEAQ. CDR3 nucleotides: TGTGCCAGCAGCTTAGGGACGTTGAACAATGAAGCTTTCTTT. Translating it yields CASSLGTLNNEAFF.

This clonotype has ten or more counts. At one end, the junction sequence differs from germline, possibly due to a read error. This chain links TRBV15 with TRBJ2-5; possibly TRBD1 for D (6 bases). This CDR3 region has 17 residues. Germline CDR1 reads LNHNV; CDR2 reads YYDKDF (reference sequence). CDR3 in amino acids: CATSRDVATGGLETQYF. CDR3 coding DNA: TGTGCTACCAGCAGAGATGTTGCGACAGGTGGTCTAGAGACCCAGTACTTC.

This clonotype was found a few times. The chain employs TRBV3-1 and TRBJ2-1; D gene uncertain. The germline CDR1 and CDR2 sequences are LGHDT and YNNKEL (reference sequence). The CDR3 runs to 13 residues. Trimming stripped 2 bases from V and 3 bases from J, with 5 bases between. CDR3: CASSQNYYNEQFF. The CDR3, as DNA: TGTGCCAGCAGCCAAAACTACTACAATGAGCAGTTCTTC.

This clonotype was seen at least ten times. The chain combines TRBV5-1 with TRBJ2-3; D remains ambiguous. The CDR3 length is 13 residues. V dropped 1 base and J dropped 14 bases, with 17 bases sitting between them. CDR1 and CDR2 (germline): SGHRS, YFSETQ. The CDR3 region is CASSLTGGNSWYF. CDR3 bases: TGCGCCAGCAGCTTGACGGGCGGAAACTCATGGTATTTT.

Ten or more counts support this clonotype. The rearrangement uses TRBV27 and TRBJ2-3; TRBD2 might be the D (5 bases). Trimming pared 6 bases from V and 0 bases from J, leaving 13 bases between. Germline CDR1 is MNHEY and CDR2 is SMNVEV (reference sequence). There are 15 residues in the CDR3. CDR3 in DNA: TGTGCCAGCAGGTCTCGCCCGGGAAGCACAGATACGCAGTATTTT. It translates to CASRSRPGSTDTQYF.

This clonotype was seen repeatedly, ten times or more. This rearrangement joins TRBV7-2 to TRBJ2-7, with D possibly being TRBD2 (7 bases). The ends were cut back, 5 bases at V and 2 bases at J, with 16 bases in the middle. The CDR3 totals 15 residues. CDR1 SGHTA and CDR2 FQGNSA come from the germline V gene. CDR3 residues: CASSKGRGPTYEQYF. The DNA of the CDR3 is TGTGCCAGCAGCAAAGGGCGGGGGCCAACCTACGAGCAGTACTTC.

This clonotype has a count of ten or more. The junction differs from germline at one of its ends, possibly a read error. The rearrangement joins TRBV15 to TRBJ2-1, with D possibly being TRBD1 (6 bases). Germline CDR1 LNHNV, CDR2 YYDKDF (reference sequence). The CDR3 sequence is 14 residues long. The CDR3 bases are TGTGCTACCAGCGGAACGGACAGCTACAATGAGCAGTTCTTC. It is translated as CATSGTDSYNEQFF.

The chain recombines TRBV6-6 with TRBJ1-2; D remains ambiguous. Trimming took off 3 bases at V and 4 bases at J, with 12 bases between the two ends. CDR1 MNHNY and CDR2 SVGAGI come from the germline V gene (reference sequence). CDR3 length: 14 residues. The CDR3 region has the DNA TGTGCCAGCAGTTATAGGGAGCAGGCCTATGGCTACACCTTC. This sequence encodes CASSYREQAYGYTF.

This clonotype was seen repeatedly, ten times or more. This rearrangement joins TRBV5-5 to TRBJ2-5, with D possibly TRBD2 on 5 matching bases. This CDR3 comprises 15 residues. Trimming pared 7 bases from V and 1 base from J, leaving 17 bases between. CDR1 is SGHKS and CDR2 is YYEKEE in the germline V gene (reference sequence). This CDR3 is CASGGSSTPQETQYF. CDR3 DNA sequence: TGTGCCAGCGGCGGGTCTTCAACGCCCCAAGAGACCCAGTACTTC.

This clonotype has at least ten counts. The V gene is TRBV5-1, the J gene TRBJ2-1, with no clear D. The germline V gene has CDR1 SGHRS and CDR2 YFSETQ. The CDR3 runs to 16 residues. Trimming cost V 4 bases and J 0 bases, with 14 bases left between them. The CDR3 region has the DNA TGCGCCAGCAGCCCCCTGGGCCGTAGCTCCTACAATGAGCAGTTCTTC. It codes for CASSPLGRSSYNEQFF.

This clonotype showed up many times. The chain uses TRBV20-1 and TRBJ2-5, with D possibly called TRBD1 or TRBD2 (7 bases each). Germline V CDR1 and CDR2: DFQATT, SNEGSKA (reference sequence). This CDR3 is built from 14 residues. The V and J ends lost 6 bases and 6 bases respectively, with 20 bases between them. In nucleotides, the CDR3 is TGCAGTGCGCCCAGGGGGGGGGCGGAAAAGACCCAGTACTTC. It is translated as CSAPRGGAEKTQYF.

This clonotype was observed at least ten times. This chain links TRBV12-3 or TRBV12-4 with TRBJ1-2, with TRBD1 matching 10 bases. Losses at the gene ends were 2 bases for V and 8 bases for J; bases not matched to a gene: 5. This CDR3 comprises 14 residues. The CDR3 region is CASSLRQGAGGYTF. Written as DNA, the CDR3 is TGTGCCAGCAGTTTACGACAGGGGGCGGGGGGCTACACCTTC.

This CDR3 is CASSLGAGRRNQPQHF. The CDR3 nucleotides are TGTGCCAGCAGCTTGGGGGCAGGGAGGCGCAATCAGCCCCAGCATTTT. The V call is TRBV7-2, the J call TRBJ1-5; D might be TRBD1 (6 bases). Between the trimmed V and J ends, which lost 3 bases and 2 bases, there was a span of 14 bases. Germline CDR1 SGHTA, CDR2 FQGNSA. There are 16 residues in the CDR3.

This clonotype appeared many times. This sequence joins TRBV20-1 and TRBJ2-2, with 11 positions matching TRBD2. V shed 5 bases, J shed 4 bases, and the junction held 3 bases outside the gene matches. This CDR3 comprises 14 residues. CDR1 is DFQATT and CDR2 is SNEGSKA in the germline V gene (reference sequence). CDR3 residues: CSAVAGGLTGELFF. The CDR3, as DNA: TGCAGTGCTGTAGCGGGGGGGCTCACCGGGGAGCTGTTTTTT.

This clonotype was counted ten times or more. The chain combines TRBV10-3 with TRBJ2-1, with D possibly TRBD2 on 5 matching bases. CDR1 and CDR2 from the germline V gene are ENHRY and SYGVKD. This CDR3 has 13 residues. V was pared by 6 bases and J by 8 bases, with 14 bases between. CDR3 in DNA: TGTGCCATCAGGGTGAAAGGGCGGGATGAGCAGTTCTTC. This gives the protein CAIRVKGRDEQFF.

Points on this clonotype: One end of the junction fails to match germline, which may point to a read error. This chain connects TRBV24-1 to TRBJ1-3; tentative D call: TRBD1 (6 bases). Germline CDR1 is KGHDR and CDR2 is SFDVKD. This CDR3 spans 16 amino acids. CDR3: CVTSDLDSYSGNTICF. CDR3 nucleotide sequence: TGTGTCACCAGTGATCTGGACAGTTACTCTGGAAACACCATATGTTTT.

This clonotype has at least ten counts. The chain has TRBV3-1 and TRBJ1-1; 7 bases match TRBD1. CDR3 length: 16 amino acids. Losses at the gene ends were 3 bases for V and 4 bases for J; bases not matched to a gene: 11. Germline values: CDR1 LGHDT, CDR2 YNNKEL (reference sequence). CDR3 protein: CASSQGTGASGTEAFF. The CDR3 DNA is TGTGCCAGCAGCCAGGGAACAGGGGCCTCAGGCACTGAAGCTTTCTTT.

Many counts were recorded for this clonotype. CDR3 in amino acids: CSANGTPYGYTF. DNA for the CDR3: TGCAGTGCCAACGGGACACCCTATGGCTACACCTTC. J is TRBJ1-2 and V is TRBV20-1; D might be TRBD1 (6 bases). From germline, CDR1 is DFQATT and CDR2 SNEGSKA (reference sequence). Trimming removed 6 bases at V and 4 bases at J, with 12 bases between. CDR3 length equals 12 residues.

In this sample, this clonotype turned up many times. This chain joins TRBV18 and TRBJ1-1; 9 bases are shared with TRBD1. The CDR3 covers 16 residues. V shed 4 bases, J shed 0 bases, and the junction held 6 bases outside the gene matches. The germline V gene has CDR1 KGHSH and CDR2 LQKENI. The CDR3 DNA sequence: TGTGCCAGCTCACAAGGACAGGGGATCGTGAACACTGAAGCTTTCTTT. As protein: CASSQGQGIVNTEAFF.

The chain links TRBV5-1 to TRBJ1-1; a weak D match, TRBD1 (5 bases). Germline V CDR1 and CDR2: SGHRS, YFSETQ. Trimming removed 6 bases at V and 0 bases at J, with 18 bases between. CDR3 length: 16 amino acids. The DNA of the CDR3 is TGCGCCAGCACGCATTCGTTGGCAGGGATGAACACTGAAGCTTTCTTT. The encoded protein is CASTHSLAGMNTEAFF.

This clonotype was seen repeatedly, ten times or more. J is TRBJ2-7 and V is TRBV20-1; D is ambiguous. CDR3 length equals 13 residues. Germline assignment: CDR1 DFQATT and CDR2 SNEGSKA (reference sequence). V gave up 0 bases and J gave up 7 bases, with 13 bases separating them. The CDR3 reads CSARDALGWEQYF. The CDR3 DNA follows: TGCAGTGCTAGAGATGCACTTGGATGGGAGCAGTACTTC.

Ten or more counts support this clonotype. The CDR3 DNA reads TGCGCCAGCAGAAGACTAGCCGGGGAGCTGTTTTTT. This codes for CASRRLAGELFF. The chain has TRBV5-1 and TRBJ2-2, with D maybe TRBD2 (6 bases). Trimming cost V 5 bases and J 6 bases, with 8 bases left between them. This CDR3 is 12 amino acids long. The germline CDR1 and CDR2 sequences are SGHRS and YFSETQ.

This chain uses TRBV21-1 with TRBJ1-5; the D call TRBD1 from the table was never checked on the DNA. TRBV21-1 is given as a pseudogene. The length of the CDR3 is 18 residues. CDR3 sequence reads: CASSSPGQGARDNQPQHF. As DNA, the CDR3 is TGTGCCAGCTCAAGCCCTGGACAGGGGGCGCGGGACAATCAGCCCCAGCATTTT.

The chain recombines TRBV12-3 or TRBV12-4 with TRBJ2-4; D not resolved. The CDR3 has 15 amino acids. Trimming removed 2 bases at V and 4 bases at J, with 12 bases between. The DNA of the CDR3 is TGTGCCAGCAGTTTAATGGCTAGTCCAAAAAACATTCAGTACTTC. Amino acids: CASSLMASPKNIQYF.

V is TRBV20-1 and J is TRBJ2-5; the match to TRBD2 covers 13 bases. The CDR3 is 17 residues long. J lost 2 bases, V lost 3 bases, and 9 bases had no gene match. Germline V CDR1 and CDR2: DFQATT, SNEGSKA (reference sequence). The CDR3 bases are TGCAGTGCTAGCGCTGCCGGACTAGCGGGGGCGCAAGAGACCCAGTACTTC. Protein: CSASAAGLAGAQETQYF.

This clonotype was found many times. This chain uses TRBV20-1 with TRBJ1-2, with D hard to call. Trimming took off 0 bases at V and 0 bases at J, with 11 bases between the two ends. The germline V gene encodes CDR1 DFQATT and CDR2 SNEGSKA (reference sequence). The CDR3 is 15 amino acids. CDR3 DNA: TGCAGTGCTAGAGATAGGGAAACAGCTAACTATGGCTACACCTTC. As protein: CSARDRETANYGYTF.

This clonotype was detected ten times or more. Its ends do not fully match the called genes, so a read error is possible. The chain employs TRBV19 and TRBJ2-4; TRBD2 is a possible D gene (6 bases). The germline V gene encodes CDR1 LNHDA and CDR2 SQIVND (reference sequence). This CDR3 region has 14 residues. This CDR3 is CASSLLSGRPAEDF. CDR3 nucleotide sequence: TGTGCCAGTAGTCTACTTAGCGGCAGACCGGCCGAAGACTTC.

Within the sample, this clonotype is medium-sized. This chain joins TRBV7-8 and TRBJ1-5; maybe TRBD1 (5 bases). V was trimmed by 4 bases and J by 2 bases, leaving 12 bases between them. CDR1 SGHVS and CDR2 FQNEAQ come from the germline V gene. There are 15 residues in the CDR3. CDR3 nucleotide sequence: TGTGCCAGCAGCTACCAGGGACTGGGCAATCAGCCCCAGCATTTT. This gives the protein CASSYQGLGNQPQHF.

This clonotype was seen ten or more times. In DNA form, the CDR3 reads TGCAGCGTTGAATCTGGCTTATCCACAGATACGCAGTATTTT. It translates to CSVESGLSTDTQYF. The chain couples TRBV29-1 to TRBJ2-3; no clear D. This CDR3 is 14 amino acids long. Trimming cost V 2 bases and J 2 bases, with 11 bases left between them. Germline assignment: CDR1 SQVTM and CDR2 ANQGSEA.

This clonotype occurred many times. This chain joins TRBV20-1 and TRBJ2-1; 13 bases align to TRBD2. Trimming removed 3 bases from V and 5 bases from J; junction bases left unmatched: 4. The CDR3 sequence is 15 residues long. CDR1 is DFQATT and CDR2 is SNEGSKA in the germline V gene (reference sequence). CDR3 residues: CSASTSGGAHNEQFF. In DNA form, the CDR3 reads TGCAGTGCTAGTACTAGCGGGGGGGCACACAATGAGCAGTTCTTC.